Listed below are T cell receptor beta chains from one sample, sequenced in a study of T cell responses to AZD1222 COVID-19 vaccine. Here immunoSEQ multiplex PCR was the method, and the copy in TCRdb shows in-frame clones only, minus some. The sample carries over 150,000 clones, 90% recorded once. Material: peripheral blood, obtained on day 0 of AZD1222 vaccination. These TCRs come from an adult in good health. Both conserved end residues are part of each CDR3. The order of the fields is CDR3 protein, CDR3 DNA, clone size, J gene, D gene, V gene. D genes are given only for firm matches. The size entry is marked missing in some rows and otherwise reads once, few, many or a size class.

cdr3_aa: CASSTAPDRAGEQYF
cdr3_nt: TGTGCCAGCAGTACCGCCCCCGACAGGGCCGGGGAGCAGTACTTC
clone_size: once
j_call: TRBJ2-7
d_call: TRBD1
v_call: TRBV6-5

cdr3_aa: CASSSRELTDTQYF
cdr3_nt: TGTGCCAGCAGCTCCAGGGAATTAACAGATACGCAGTATTTT
clone_size: once
j_call: TRBJ2-3
d_call: -
v_call: TRBV6-5

cdr3_aa: CASSQLLLGDSPLHF
cdr3_nt: TGTGCCAGCAGCCAATTACTTCTGGGGGATTCACCCCTCCACTTT
clone_size: -
j_call: TRBJ1-6
d_call: -
v_call: TRBV14

cdr3_aa: CARSVARDRVNCTGELFF
cdr3_nt: TGTGCCAGAAGCGTCGCCCGGGACAGGGTAAATTGCACCGGGGAGCTGTTTTTT
clone_size: once
j_call: TRBJ2-2
d_call: TRBD1
v_call: TRBV5-3

cdr3_aa: CASSSGRTRTYEQYF
cdr3_nt: TGTGCCAGCAGCTCCGGACGGACGCGTACCTACGAGCAGTACTTC
clone_size: -
j_call: TRBJ2-7
d_call: -
v_call: TRBV6-5

cdr3_aa: CASSKDATEAFF
cdr3_nt: TGTGCCAGCAGCAAAGATGCCACTGAAGCTTTCTTT
clone_size: -
j_call: TRBJ1-1
d_call: -
v_call: TRBV9

cdr3_aa: CASSPSSLNTEAFF
cdr3_nt: TGTGCCAGCTCACCTAGTTCATTGAACACTGAAGCTTTCTTT
clone_size: few
j_call: TRBJ1-1
d_call: -
v_call: TRBV18

cdr3_aa: CASSNVAQGATEAFF
cdr3_nt: TGTGCCAGCTCAAACGTCGCACAGGGGGCTACTGAAGCTTTCTTT
clone_size: -
j_call: TRBJ1-1
d_call: TRBD1
v_call: TRBV18

cdr3_aa: CSARVNGYTF
cdr3_nt: TGCAGTGCTAGGGTAAATGGCTACACCTTC
clone_size: -
j_call: TRBJ1-2
d_call: -
v_call: TRBV20-1

cdr3_aa: CASSQDLGVALNTEAFF
cdr3_nt: TGCGCCAGCAGCCAAGATCTGGGGGTGGCACTGAACACTGAAGCTTTCTTT
clone_size: -
j_call: TRBJ1-1
d_call: -
v_call: TRBV4-1

cdr3_aa: CASRGGRANYGYTF
cdr3_nt: TGTGCCAGCAGAGGGGGACGGGCTAACTATGGCTACACCTTC
clone_size: -
j_call: TRBJ1-2
d_call: -
v_call: TRBV11-2

cdr3_aa: CASSLTVNDYNSPLHF
cdr3_nt: TGTGCCAGCAGCTTGACAGTAAACGACTATAATTCACCCCTCCACTTT
clone_size: -
j_call: TRBJ1-6
d_call: -
v_call: TRBV7-2

cdr3_aa: CASSGTGSNQPQHF
cdr3_nt: TGTGCCAGCAGTGGAACAGGGAGCAATCAGCCCCAGCATTTT
clone_size: -
j_call: TRBJ1-5
d_call: -
v_call: TRBV11-2

cdr3_aa: CASSLRARGDGYTF
cdr3_nt: TGTGCCAGCAGTTTAAGAGCCCGAGGGGATGGCTACACCTTC
clone_size: -
j_call: TRBJ1-2
d_call: -
v_call: TRBV28

cdr3_aa: CASSTYMEVSPLHF
cdr3_nt: TGTGCCAGCAGTACATATATGGAGGTTTCACCCCTCCACTTT
clone_size: -
j_call: TRBJ1-6
d_call: -
v_call: TRBV27

cdr3_aa: CASSERRRAVTYNSPLHF
cdr3_nt: TGTGCCAGCAGTGAAAGGAGGAGGGCCGTGACCTATAATTCACCCCTCCACTTT
clone_size: once
j_call: TRBJ1-6
d_call: -
v_call: TRBV6-1

cdr3_aa: CASSRQNNEQFF
cdr3_nt: TGTGCCAGCAGCCGACAAAACAATGAGCAGTTCTTC
clone_size: -
j_call: TRBJ2-1
d_call: -
v_call: TRBV3-1/TRBV3-2

cdr3_aa: CSVDPSGSTDTQYF
cdr3_nt: TGCAGCGTTGATCCCAGCGGGAGCACAGATACGCAGTATTTT
clone_size: once
j_call: TRBJ2-3
d_call: -
v_call: TRBV29-1

cdr3_aa: CASSLQGQNTIYF
cdr3_nt: TGTGCCAGCAGCTTACAGGGGCAAAACACCATATATTTT
clone_size: -
j_call: TRBJ1-3
d_call: -
v_call: TRBV7-9

cdr3_aa: CASTGALNYGYTF
cdr3_nt: TGTGCCAGCACAGGGGCGCTTAACTATGGCTACACCTTC
clone_size: -
j_call: TRBJ1-2
d_call: -
v_call: TRBV28

cdr3_aa: CASSQTINYGYTF
cdr3_nt: TGTGCCAGCAGCCAGACGATAAACTATGGCTACACCTTC
clone_size: -
j_call: TRBJ1-2
d_call: -
v_call: TRBV14

cdr3_aa: CASRLRTSWEETQYF
cdr3_nt: TGTGCCAGCCGACTAAGGACATCATGGGAGGAGACCCAGTACTTC
clone_size: -
j_call: TRBJ2-5
d_call: -
v_call: TRBV27

cdr3_aa: CASSDGRGNQPQHF
cdr3_nt: TGTGCCAGCAGTGACGGGAGGGGCAATCAGCCCCAGCATTTT
clone_size: -
j_call: TRBJ1-5
d_call: -
v_call: TRBV28

cdr3_aa: CASSRRTDTEAFF
cdr3_nt: TGTGCCAGCAGCCGTCGGACGGACACTGAAGCTTTCTTT
clone_size: once
j_call: TRBJ1-1
d_call: -
v_call: TRBV7-3

cdr3_aa: CASSLGLAGYNEQFF
cdr3_nt: TGTGCCAGCAGTTTGGGTCTAGCGGGCTACAATGAGCAGTTCTTC
clone_size: -
j_call: TRBJ2-1
d_call: TRBD2
v_call: TRBV27

cdr3_aa: CASSELRGNYEQYF
cdr3_nt: TGTGCCAGCAGTGAATTGAGGGGGAACTACGAGCAGTACTTC
clone_size: -
j_call: TRBJ2-7
d_call: -
v_call: TRBV6-1

cdr3_aa: CAWTGIVATEAFF
cdr3_nt: TGTGCCTGGACGGGAATTGTTGCCACTGAAGCTTTCTTT
clone_size: -
j_call: TRBJ1-1
d_call: -
v_call: TRBV30

cdr3_aa: CATSQSYNSPLHF
cdr3_nt: TGTGCCACCTCACAGTCCTATAATTCACCCCTCCACTTT
clone_size: -
j_call: TRBJ1-6
d_call: -
v_call: TRBV28

cdr3_aa: CASSIRDSGADEQYF
cdr3_nt: TGTGCCAGTAGTATACGGGACTCAGGAGCGGACGAGCAGTACTTC
clone_size: once
j_call: TRBJ2-7
d_call: -
v_call: TRBV19

cdr3_aa: CASSPTGHQPQHF
cdr3_nt: TGTGCCAGCAGTCCGACAGGGCATCAGCCCCAGCATTTT
clone_size: -
j_call: TRBJ1-5
d_call: TRBD1
v_call: TRBV6-6